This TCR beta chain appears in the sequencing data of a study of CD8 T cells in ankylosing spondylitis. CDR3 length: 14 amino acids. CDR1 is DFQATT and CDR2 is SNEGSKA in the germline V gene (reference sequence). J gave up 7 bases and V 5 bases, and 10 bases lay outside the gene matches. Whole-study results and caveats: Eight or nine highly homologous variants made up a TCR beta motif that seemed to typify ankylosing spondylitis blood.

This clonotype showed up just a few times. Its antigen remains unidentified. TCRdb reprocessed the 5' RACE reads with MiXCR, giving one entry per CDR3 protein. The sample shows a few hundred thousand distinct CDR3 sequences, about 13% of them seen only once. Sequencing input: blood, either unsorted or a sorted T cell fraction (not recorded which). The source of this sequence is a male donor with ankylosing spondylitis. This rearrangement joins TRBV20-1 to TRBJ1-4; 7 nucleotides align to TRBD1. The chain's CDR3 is CSALIRQGTEKLFF. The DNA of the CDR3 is TGCAGTGCTCTAATCAGACAGGGTACTGAAAAACTGTTTTTT.